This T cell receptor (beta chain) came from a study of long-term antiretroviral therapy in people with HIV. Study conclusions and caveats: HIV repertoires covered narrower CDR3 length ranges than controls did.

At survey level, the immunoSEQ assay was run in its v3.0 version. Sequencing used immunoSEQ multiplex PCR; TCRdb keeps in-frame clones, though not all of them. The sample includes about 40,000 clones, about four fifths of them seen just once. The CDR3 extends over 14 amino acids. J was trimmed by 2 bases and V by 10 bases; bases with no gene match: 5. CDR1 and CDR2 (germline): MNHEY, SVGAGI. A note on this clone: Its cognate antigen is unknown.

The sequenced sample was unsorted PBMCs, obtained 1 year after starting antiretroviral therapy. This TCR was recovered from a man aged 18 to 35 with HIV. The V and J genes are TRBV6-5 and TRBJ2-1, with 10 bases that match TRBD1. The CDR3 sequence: CAISTGGPYNEQFF. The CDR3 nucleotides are TGTGCCATTTCGACAGGGGGCCCCTACAATGAGCAGTTCTTC.